This record looks at one TCR beta chain sequence and its context. This record comes from a study of blood T cell repertoires in COVID-19. Trimming took 6 bases from V and 6 from J; bases not matched to a gene: 8. This CDR3 spans 16 amino acids. Germline CDR1 is LNHDA and CDR2 is SQIVND (reference sequence). Clones were read by immunoSEQ multiplex PCR, and TCRdb kept only the in-frame ones, dropping some. This table has approximately 150,000 clones, approximately 80% appearing once. Living in 24 US areas, the participants were between 18 and 89 years of age. Within 2 weeks of study entry, exposed participants had contacted a PCR-confirmed or clinician-diagnosed COVID-19 case.

The origin of this receptor is an older man who had been exposed to COVID-19. The sequencing input was PBMCs or T cells enriched from blood (not recorded which). This chain links TRBV19 with TRBJ2-1, with 13 nucleotides matching TRBD2. The CDR3 DNA reads TGTGCCAGTAGGACTAGCGGGGGGCCTTACTCCAATGAGCAGTTCTTC. This gives the protein CASRTSGGPYSNEQFF.